The 32 T cell receptor beta chains below come from one sample, sequenced in a study of metastatic and nonmetastatic thyroid tumors. TCRdb ran MiXCR on the PCR reads. The sample records about 18,000 clones, approximately 35% being singletons. Every patient underwent thyroid surgery untreated. What was sequenced was tumor tissue. Receptor source: a male donor with papillary thyroid cancer or a benign thyroid nodule (not recorded which). Some clones in this sample may be carry-over from other donors' samples.

The V and J genes are TRBV20-1 and TRBJ2-7; the match to TRBD1 covers 7 bases. The CDR3 spans 14 residues. Germline V gives CDR1 DFQATT, CDR2 SNEGSKA (reference sequence). V lost 7 bases and J lost 1; bases outside the gene matches: 10. CDR3: CSGNAGTASYEQYF. The CDR3, as DNA: TGCAGTGGGAACGCCGGGACAGCTTCCTACGAGCAGTACTTC.

V gene TRBV6-2 or TRBV6-3 combines with J gene TRBJ2-2; 10 positions match TRBD2. Germline V lookup: CDR1 MNHEY, CDR2 SVGEGT. The CDR3 has 17 residues. Losses at the gene ends were 2 bases for V and 6 bases for J; bases not matched to a gene: 9. The CDR3 protein is CASSYLFGAGGPGELFF. The DNA for the CDR3 is TGTGCCAGCAGTTACCTCTTCGGAGCGGGAGGGCCCGGGGAGCTGTTTTTT.

V usage is TRBV5-1 and J usage is TRBJ2-1; TRBD2 aligns across 11 bases. The V gene's germline CDR1 is SGHRS and CDR2 YFSETQ. V was pared by 4 bases and J by 4 bases, with 7 bases of the junction left unmatched. The CDR3 is made up of 16 amino acids. CDR3 sequence (DNA): TGCGCCAGCAGCGAGTCTGGACTAGCGGGTTACAATGAGCAGTTCTTC. Translated: CASSESGLAGYNEQFF.

The chain has TRBV10-1 and TRBJ2-7, with D possibly TRBD1 on 6 matching bases. The V gene lost 9 bases and the J gene lost 3 bases, with 18 bases spanning the gap. CDR1 is WNHNN, CDR2 SYGVQD, per germline (reference sequence). This CDR3 is built from 14 residues. The CDR3 is CASFVLRDNYEQYF. DNA for the CDR3: TGCGCCAGTTTCGTCCTCCGGGACAACTACGAGCAGTACTTC.

The rearrangement joins TRBV6-1 to TRBJ2-3, with D possibly TRBD2 on 5 matching bases. The CDR3 has 17 amino acids. Between the trimmed V and J ends, which lost 4 bases and 2 bases, there was a span of 19 bases. Germline V gene sequence: CDR1 MNHNS, CDR2 SASEGT. The CDR3 sequence: CASSGIGSSPSTDTQYF. For the CDR3, the DNA is TGTGCCAGCAGTGGGATTGGGAGTTCTCCTTCCACAGATACGCAGTATTTT.

V gene TRBV20-1 combines with J gene TRBJ1-2; TRBD1 matches at 10 bases. The CDR3 totals 15 residues. The ends lost 2 bases at V and 8 bases at J; junction bases unmatched: 11. Germline V gene lookup returns CDR1 DFQATT and CDR2 SNEGSKA (reference sequence). The CDR3 bases are TGCAGTGCTAGATCGACAGGGGGCTTAATAAAGGGCTACACCTTC. This translates into CSARSTGGLIKGYTF.

A few counts support this clone. This chain uses TRBV10-1 with TRBJ2-6; D is unresolved. Germline values: CDR1 WNHNN, CDR2 SYGVQD (reference sequence). The V gene lost 1 base and the J gene lost 2 bases, with 3 bases spanning the gap. The CDR3 spans 14 residues. In DNA, the CDR3 is TGCGCCAGCAGTGAGTTCGCTGGGGCCAACGTCCTGACTTTC. It is translated as CASSEFAGANVLTF.

In this sample, this clone turned up many times. The genes are TRBV5-1 and TRBJ2-3; 7 bases are a match to TRBD2. This CDR3 spans 14 amino acids. With V trimmed by 0 bases and J by 6 bases, 4 bases remained unmatched. Germline V lookup: CDR1 SGHRS, CDR2 YFSETQ. The CDR3 DNA is TGCGCCAGCAGCTTGGGACTAGCCGGCGATACGCAGTATTTT. Its translation is CASSLGLAGDTQYF.

The gene calls are TRBV27 and TRBJ2-1; TRBD2 matches at 9 bases. Per germline, CDR1 MNHEY and CDR2 SMNVEV (reference sequence). V was clipped by 5 bases and J by 9 bases; unmatched bases: 14. This CDR3 has 16 amino acids. CDR3 sequence: CASSKGSGREGLEQFF. The CDR3, as DNA: TGTGCCAGCAGTAAGGGTTCGGGGCGGGAGGGCCTTGAGCAGTTCTTC.

This clone came up a few times. The rearrangement uses TRBV10-2 and TRBJ1-1, with TRBD1 as a possible D gene (6 bases). Deletions cut 6 bases from V and 0 bases from J, with 20 bases between. The CDR3 loop spans 17 amino acids. Per germline, CDR1 WSHSY and CDR2 SAAADI. The CDR3 sequence is CASRASFRGRMNTEAFF. The CDR3 bases are TGCGCCAGCAGGGCATCTTTCAGGGGAAGGATGAACACTGAAGCTTTCTTT.

The chain combines TRBV2 with TRBJ1-6; 7 bases match TRBD1. Unmatched junction bases numbered 7, after V lost 4 bases and J lost 7 bases. The germline V gene encodes CDR1 SNHLY and CDR2 FYNNEI. The CDR3 contains 15 residues. CDR3 in DNA: TGTGCCAGCAGTGTCCGACAGGGCAAGAATTCACCCCTCCACTTT. It yields the protein CASSVRQGKNSPLHF.

This clone was seen only once. The rearrangement joins TRBV3-1 to TRBJ2-6; D unresolved. V was clipped by 1 base and J by 0 bases, with 4 bases between them. Germline CDR1 LGHDT, CDR2 YNNKEL (reference sequence). The CDR3 contains 15 residues. CDR3 residues: CASSQGFSGANVLTF. The CDR3 region has the DNA TGTGCCAGCAGCCAAGGATTCTCTGGGGCCAACGTCCTGACTTTC.

This clone occurred a few times. The V call is TRBV5-1, the J call TRBJ1-6, with D unclear. V was clipped by 4 bases and J by 10 bases, with 12 bases between them. CDR3 length equals 13 residues. The germline V gene encodes CDR1 SGHRS and CDR2 YFSETQ. The CDR3 sequence is CASSEGIDSPLHF. The DNA for the CDR3 is TGCGCCAGCAGCGAGGGAATCGACTCACCCCTCCACTTT.

In its sample, this clone was seen once. The V call is TRBV11-2, the J call TRBJ2-7, with 10 bases matching TRBD1. V lost 4 bases and J lost 6; bases outside the gene matches: 12. Per germline, CDR1 SGHAT and CDR2 FQNNGV. The CDR3 sequence is 16 residues long. The CDR3 region is CASSSRGDRGSIEQYF. CDR3 bases: TGTGCCAGCAGCTCTAGAGGGGACAGGGGTTCAATCGAGCAGTACTTC.

A remark on this clone: This may be a read error, as it is one base from a much larger clone. The chain joins TRBV7-9 to TRBJ2-5, with 11 bases fitting TRBD2. The germline CDR1 and CDR2 sequences are SEHNR and FQNEAQ (reference sequence). The V segment lost 5 bases and the J segment 1 base; nucleotides outside the gene matches: 3. This CDR3 comprises 15 residues. The CDR3 loop reads CASSLTSGGQETQYF. Written as DNA, the CDR3 is TGTGCCAGCAGCCTAACTAGCGGGGGCCAAGAGACCCAGTACTTC.

To note about this clone: At one boundary the junction diverges from the germline segment, which might be a read error. The rearrangement joins TRBV20-1 to TRBJ2-1; tentative D call: TRBD2 (5 bases). Germline V gene sequence: CDR1 DFQATT, CDR2 SNEGSKA (reference sequence). The CDR3 sequence is 13 residues long. The CDR3 region is CSASSESPIELFF. In nucleotides, the CDR3 is TGCAGTGCTAGTAGCGAGAGCCCCATTGAGCTGTTCTTC.

The CDR3 DNA sequence: TGTGCCAGCAGTGAACTCACAGGGAGCTATGGCTACACCTTC. It translates to CASSELTGSYGYTF. The chain employs TRBV6-1 and TRBJ1-2; a weak D match, TRBD1 (6 bases). V lost 2 bases and J lost 4, with 11 bases in between. This CDR3 is built from 14 residues. Germline CDR1 and CDR2: MNHNS and SASEGT.

There are many counts of this clone. The J gene is TRBJ1-4, the V gene TRBV20-1; D not resolved. The V and J ends lost 3 bases and 10 bases respectively, with 12 bases between them. This CDR3 spans 12 amino acids. From germline, CDR1 is DFQATT and CDR2 SNEGSKA (reference sequence). CDR3 region: CSAREGGGKLFF. In DNA, the CDR3 is TGCAGTGCTAGGGAGGGAGGAGGAAAACTGTTTTTT.

This clone was detected only a few times. The V call is TRBV19, the J call TRBJ2-6; unclear D gene. CDR1 and CDR2 from the germline V gene are LNHDA and SQIVND (reference sequence). V lost 3 bases, J lost 4 bases, and 7 bases lay in between. The CDR3 length is 14 residues. For the CDR3, the DNA is TGTGCCAGTAGTATCTTCCCGGGGGCCAACGTCCTGACTTTC. This gives the protein CASSIFPGANVLTF.

The table lists this clone with many counts. The chain uses TRBV2 and TRBJ1-5; the D is unclear. The CDR3 contains 14 residues. CDR1 is SNHLY and CDR2 is FYNNEI in the germline V gene. V shed 6 bases and J shed 0 bases, with 9 bases lying between them. CDR3 nucleotide sequence: TGTGCCAGCAGCCGCAGGAATAGCAATCAGCCCCAGCATTTT. It yields the protein CASSRRNSNQPQHF.

This clone was counted between two and nine times. An end of the junction does not agree with germline; a read error may underlie this. J is TRBJ2-3 and V is TRBV19; D possibly corresponds to TRBD2 (5 bases). Per germline, CDR1 LNHDA and CDR2 SQIVND (reference sequence). The CDR3 loop spans 12 amino acids. CDR3 protein: CAVNLWGDTQYF. As DNA, the CDR3 is TGTGCCGTGAACCTTTGGGGAGATACTCAGTATTTT.

This clone was observed a handful of times. Mismatch with germline at one junction end may stem from a read error. CDR3 region: CASSVQSSGANFLTF. CDR3 sequence (DNA): TGTGCCAGCAGCGTCCAGAGCTCTGGGGCCAACTTCCTGACTTTC. The rearrangement links TRBV6-2 or TRBV6-3 to TRBJ2-6; the D gene is possibly TRBD1 (5 bases). Germline lookup yields CDR1 MNHEY and CDR2 SVGEGT. The CDR3 loop spans 15 amino acids.

This clone was observed many times. The V and J genes are TRBV3-2 and TRBJ2-1; the table's D call, TRBD2, has no DNA check behind it. TRBV3-2 is flagged as a pseudogene. The CDR3 is made up of 18 amino acids. CDR3 coding DNA: TGTGCCAGCAGCCAACCGGGACTAGCGCTAAGCTCCTACAATGAGCAGTTCTTC. Protein sequence: CASSQPGLALSSYNEQFF.

This clone is medium-sized (0.01 to 0.1%) by share. The genes are TRBV2 and TRBJ2-7; 8 bases agree with TRBD1. Trimming took 7 bases from V and 5 from J; bases not matched to a gene: 7. The CDR3 loop spans 13 amino acids. Germline CDR1 is SNHLY and CDR2 is FYNNEI. CDR3 sequence reads: CASTGTGEDEQYF. CDR3 nucleotide sequence: TGTGCCAGCACAGGGACAGGAGAGGACGAGCAGTACTTC.

The V gene is TRBV9, the J gene TRBJ2-7; 8 bases match TRBD1. This CDR3 region has 15 residues. V shed 0 bases, J shed 0 bases, and the junction held 2 bases outside the gene matches. CDR1 and CDR2 from the germline V gene are SGDLS and YYNGEE. The CDR3 DNA reads as TGTGCCAGCAGCGTAGAGGGACAGGCCTCCTACGAGCAGTACTTC. Its translation: CASSVEGQASYEQYF.

V usage is TRBV20-1 and J usage is TRBJ2-1; D is ambiguous. CDR1 and CDR2 from the germline V gene are DFQATT and SNEGSKA (reference sequence). This CDR3 region has 15 residues. V was trimmed by 6 bases and J by 4 bases, leaving 19 bases between them. Here the CDR3 reads CSARKTVSWYNEQFF. CDR3 DNA: TGCAGTGCCCGAAAAACTGTGTCTTGGTACAATGAGCAGTTCTTC.

About this clone: This clone may be a read error of a much larger clone one base away. J is TRBJ2-3 and V is TRBV5-6, with 10 bases fitting TRBD2. Germline V gene data show CDR1 as SGHDT and CDR2 as YYEEEE. The length of the CDR3 is 17 residues. After removal of 2 bases from V and 2 bases from J, the junction contained 8 bases not matched to a gene. The CDR3 here is CASSFAPGLAVTDTQYF. For the CDR3, the DNA is TGTGCCAGCAGCTTTGCCCCCGGACTAGCGGTCACAGATACGCAGTATTTT.

This clone was recorded many times. Possible read error: a much larger clone is one base away. The chain recombines TRBV6-1 with TRBJ2-3; D gene uncertain. Germline-derived CDR1 and CDR2 are MNHNS and SASEGT. CDR3 length: 11 residues. V was trimmed by 4 bases and J by 7 bases, leaving 6 bases between them. The CDR3 nucleotides are TGTGCCAGCAGTGTCCCGTATACGCAGTATTTT. This sequence encodes CASSVPYTQYF.

J is TRBJ1-6 and V is TRBV9; perhaps TRBD1 as D (5 bases). CDR3 length: 14 residues. Germline loops: CDR1 SGDLS, CDR2 YYNGEE. The V and J ends lost 4 bases and 7 bases respectively, with 12 bases between them. The CDR3 DNA sequence: TGTGCCAGCAGCCCCTCGGGGGGGAATTCACCCCTCCACTTT. It yields the protein CASSPSGGNSPLHF.

The chain carries TRBV19 and TRBJ2-7; D possibly matches TRBD1 or TRBD2 (5 bases each). The CDR3 has 14 residues. The germline V and J ends were trimmed by 9 bases and 3 bases, with 18 bases remaining between them. Germline loops: CDR1 LNHDA, CDR2 SQIVND (reference sequence). The CDR3 protein is CASPPGGTLYEQYF. CDR3 DNA: TGTGCCAGCCCGCCGGGTGGGACGCTCTACGAGCAGTACTTC.

In the case of this clone: As the CDR3 is not closed by the conserved phenylalanine or tryptophan, this likely results from a read error. Because the CDR3's place on the DNA is in doubt, the DNA is left out and the CDR3 is given as listed by TCRdb. V gene TRBV9 combines with J gene TRBJ2-7; TRBD1 reflects the table's D call only, with no check against the DNA. The CDR3 totals 8 residues, both ends included. CDR1 and CDR2 (germline): SGDLS, YYNGEE. The CDR3 loop is CASSNPLQ.

A few counts support this clone. This may be a read error: a much more frequent sequence differs by one nucleotide. The V gene is TRBV6-4, the J gene TRBJ2-2; D unclear. Germline lookup yields CDR1 MRHNA and CDR2 SNTAGT. The V end lost 5 bases, the J end lost 8 bases, and 18 bases lay between the germline ends. The CDR3 has 15 residues. The CDR3 nucleotides are TGTGCCAGCAGTTCACAGTCCGAACTCGGTGGGGAGCTGTTTTTT. Its protein product is CASSSQSELGGELFF.